This T cell receptor beta chain was identified during a study of T cell repertoires in cytomegalovirus infection (dated by TCRdb to between 2018 and 2020). The study in broad terms: Recently identified HLA-C-restricted CMV epitopes, whose presentation resists viral immunomodulation, were targeted by peptide stimulations together with well-studied HLA-B-restricted epitopes. Donor HLA type was relevant to the analysis, because carriage of CMV infection together with the matching HLA type was indicated by public TCR beta signatures. Summary of the overall study and its limitations: In both this cohort and an independent cohort of some 380 donors, the cumulative frequency of public TCR beta family members distinguished carriers of CMV infection plus the relevant HLA type. In the ex vivo response, HLA-C-restricted CMV-specific TCR beta clonotypes were dominant, and in two of eight donors the single most frequent clonotype came from this HLA-C-restricted group.

Worth noting for this clonotype: It lacks a known antigen. Per-base qualities were not stored, and no clone one base away is much larger.

Germline trimming: 2 bases from V, 6 bases from J; junction bases outside gene matches: 14. The CDR3 goes from the cysteine to the phenylalanine over 17 residues. Solely the CDR3 DNA is kept, with 51 bases framed from the first base. The intended sense of this specimen's treatment or condition label: in vitro stimulation with specific CMV peptide epitopes to enrich CMV-specific T cells. Sequencing used an Illumina HiSeq 1500. TCRdb cleaned the public reads at Q25 with fastp, built clones with MiXCR and kept in-frame beta chains. Merged by CDR3 protein, the rows form single entries marked with the most common genes and DNA. The sample has around 300,000 distinct CDR3 sequences on record, 22% of them singletons. Roughly 19% of the sample comes from the top ten.

The TCR comes from a human donor in good health (CMV status not recorded). Some clones in this sample may be carry-over from other donors' samples. This sequence uses TRBV12-3 or TRBV12-4 and TRBJ2-3, and 7 junctional nucleotides match TRBD2. The sequenced sample was cultured PBMCs, obtained from culture after CMV antigen stimulation. CDR3 protein: CASSLWTSGELGDTQYF. The nucleotide sequence reads as follows: TGTGCCAGCAGTTTATGGACTAGTGGGGAATTAGGGGATACGCAGTATTTT.